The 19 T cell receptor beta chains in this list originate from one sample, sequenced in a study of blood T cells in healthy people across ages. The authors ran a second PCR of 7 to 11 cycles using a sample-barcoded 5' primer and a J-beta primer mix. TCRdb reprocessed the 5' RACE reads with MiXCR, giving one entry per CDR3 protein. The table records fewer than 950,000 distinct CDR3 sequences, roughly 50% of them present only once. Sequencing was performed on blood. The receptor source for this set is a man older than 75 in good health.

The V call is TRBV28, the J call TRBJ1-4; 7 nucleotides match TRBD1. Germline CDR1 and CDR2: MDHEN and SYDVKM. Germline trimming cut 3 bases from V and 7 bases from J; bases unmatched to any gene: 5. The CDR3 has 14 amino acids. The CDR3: CASSLGQGVEKLFF. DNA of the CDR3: TGTGCCAGCAGTTTGGGCCAGGGGGTTGAAAAACTGTTTTTT.

The CDR3 loop reads CATSDSTSGPDYEQYF. The CDR3 region has the DNA TGTGCCACCAGTGATTCGACTAGCGGCCCTGATTACGAGCAGTACTTC. This sequence joins TRBV24-1 and TRBJ2-7; 9 nucleotides align to TRBD2. J lost 4 bases, V lost 2 bases, and 8 bases had no gene match. Looked up from germline, CDR1 is KGHDR and CDR2 is SFDVKD. The CDR3 covers 16 residues.

The CDR3 loop is CASSMIAGAGSYEQFF. As DNA, the CDR3 is TGTGCCAGCAGCATGATAGCGGGAGCAGGGTCATATGAGCAGTTCTTC. This chain uses TRBV7-3 with TRBJ2-1, with 9 nucleotides matching TRBD2. CDR1 SGHTA and CDR2 FQGTGA come from the germline V gene. This CDR3 is built from 16 residues. J gave up 8 bases and V 5 bases, and 13 bases lay outside the gene matches.

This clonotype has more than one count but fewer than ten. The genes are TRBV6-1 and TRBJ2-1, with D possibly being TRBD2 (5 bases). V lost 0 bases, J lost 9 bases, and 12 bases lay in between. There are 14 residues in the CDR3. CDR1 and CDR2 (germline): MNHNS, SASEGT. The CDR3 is CASSEAAPGSEQFF. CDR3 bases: TGTGCCAGCAGTGAAGCCGCGCCGGGGAGTGAGCAGTTCTTC.

CDR3 amino acids: CASSPSGQRNYGYTF. The CDR3 nucleotides are TGTGCCAGCAGCCCGTCGGGACAGCGTAACTATGGCTACACCTTC. The chain joins TRBV9 to TRBJ1-2; 7 positions match TRBD1. This CDR3 has 15 residues. Germline loops: CDR1 SGDLS, CDR2 YYNGEE. V was clipped by 4 bases and J by 1 base; unmatched bases: 7.

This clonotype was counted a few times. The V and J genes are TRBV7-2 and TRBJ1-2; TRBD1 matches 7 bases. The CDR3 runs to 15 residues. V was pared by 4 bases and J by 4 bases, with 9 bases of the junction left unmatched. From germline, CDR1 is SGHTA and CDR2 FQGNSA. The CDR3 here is CASSSPTGRIYGYTF. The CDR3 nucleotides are TGTGCCAGCAGCTCTCCGACAGGGAGAATCTATGGCTACACCTTC.

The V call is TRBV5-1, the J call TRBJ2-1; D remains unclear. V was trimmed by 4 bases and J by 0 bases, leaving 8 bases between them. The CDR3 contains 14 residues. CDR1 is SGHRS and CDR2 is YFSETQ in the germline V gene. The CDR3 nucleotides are TGCGCCAGCAGCCTTCAAGACTCCTACAATGAGCAGTTCTTC. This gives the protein CASSLQDSYNEQFF.

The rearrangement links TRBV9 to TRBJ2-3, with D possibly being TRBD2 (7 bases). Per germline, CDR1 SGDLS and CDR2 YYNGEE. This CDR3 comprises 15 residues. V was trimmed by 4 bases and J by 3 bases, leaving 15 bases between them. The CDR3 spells CASSPYGGQTDTQYF. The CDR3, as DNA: TGTGCCAGCAGCCCATACGGGGGGCAGACAGATACGCAGTATTTT. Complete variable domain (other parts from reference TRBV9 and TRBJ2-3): DSGVTQTPKHLITATGQRVTLRCSPRSGDLSVYWYQQSLDQGLQFLIQYYNGEERAKGNILERFSAQQFPDLHSELNLSSLELGDSALYFCASSPYGGQTDTQYFGPGTRLTVL.

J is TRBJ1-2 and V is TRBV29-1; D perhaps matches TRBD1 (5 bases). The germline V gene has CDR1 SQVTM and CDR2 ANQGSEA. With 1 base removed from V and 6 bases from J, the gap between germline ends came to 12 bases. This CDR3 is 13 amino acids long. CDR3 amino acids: CSVEAGRGDGYTF. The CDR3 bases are TGCAGCGTTGAAGCTGGAAGGGGAGATGGCTACACCTTC.

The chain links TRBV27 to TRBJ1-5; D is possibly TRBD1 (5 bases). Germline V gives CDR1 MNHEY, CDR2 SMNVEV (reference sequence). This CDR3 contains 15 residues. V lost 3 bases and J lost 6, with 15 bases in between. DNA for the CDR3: TGTGCCAGCAGTTTTGGAGGGCATAGGGGTCAGCCCCAGCATTTT. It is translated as CASSFGGHRGQPQHF.

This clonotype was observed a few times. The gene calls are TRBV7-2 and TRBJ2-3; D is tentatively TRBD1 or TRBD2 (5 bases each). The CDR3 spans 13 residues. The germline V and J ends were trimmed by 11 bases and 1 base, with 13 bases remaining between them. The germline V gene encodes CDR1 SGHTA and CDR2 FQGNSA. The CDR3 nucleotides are TGTGCCTCGGGGCCTCCAGGCACAGATACGCAGTATTTT. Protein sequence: CASGPPGTDTQYF.

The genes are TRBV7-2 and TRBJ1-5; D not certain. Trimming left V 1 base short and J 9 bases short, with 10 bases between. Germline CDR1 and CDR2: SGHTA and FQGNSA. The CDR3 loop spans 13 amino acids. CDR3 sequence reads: CASSLGPGWPQHF. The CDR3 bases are TGTGCCAGCAGCTTAGGCCCGGGCTGGCCCCAGCATTTT.

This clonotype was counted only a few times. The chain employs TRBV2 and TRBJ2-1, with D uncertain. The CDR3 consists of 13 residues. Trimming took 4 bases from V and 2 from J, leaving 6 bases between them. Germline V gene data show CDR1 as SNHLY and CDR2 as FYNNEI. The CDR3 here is CASSGAPYNEQFF. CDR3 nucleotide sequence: TGTGCCAGCAGTGGAGCTCCCTACAATGAGCAGTTCTTC.

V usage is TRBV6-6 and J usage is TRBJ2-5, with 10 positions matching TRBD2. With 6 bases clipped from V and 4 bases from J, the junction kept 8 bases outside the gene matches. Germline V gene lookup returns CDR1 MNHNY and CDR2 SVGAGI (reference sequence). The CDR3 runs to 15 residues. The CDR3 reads CASSIQREGGETQYF. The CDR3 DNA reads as TGTGCCAGCAGCATCCAGCGGGAGGGAGGAGAGACCCAGTACTTC.

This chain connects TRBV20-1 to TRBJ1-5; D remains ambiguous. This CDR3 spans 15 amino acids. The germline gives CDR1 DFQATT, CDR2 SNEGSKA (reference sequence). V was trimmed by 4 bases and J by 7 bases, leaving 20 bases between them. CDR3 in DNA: TGCAGTGCTACCGTCACCGGGTCGGCTCTACAGCCCCAGCATTTT. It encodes CSATVTGSALQPQHF.

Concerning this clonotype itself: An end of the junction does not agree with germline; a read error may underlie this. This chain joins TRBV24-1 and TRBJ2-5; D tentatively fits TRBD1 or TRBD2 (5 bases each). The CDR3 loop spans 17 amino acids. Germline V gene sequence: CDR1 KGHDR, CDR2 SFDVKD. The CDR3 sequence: CATSDLGRVGTQETRYF. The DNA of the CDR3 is TGTGCCACCAGTGATTTGGGAAGAGTTGGGACCCAAGAGACCCGGTACTTC.

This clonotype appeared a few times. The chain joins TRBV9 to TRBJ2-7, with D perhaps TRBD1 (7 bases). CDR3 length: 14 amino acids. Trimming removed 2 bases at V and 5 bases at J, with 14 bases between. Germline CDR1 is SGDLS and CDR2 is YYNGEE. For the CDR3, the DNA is TGTGCCAGCAGCGTTGGGGGGACAGTCCACGAGCAGTACTTC. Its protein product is CASSVGGTVHEQYF.

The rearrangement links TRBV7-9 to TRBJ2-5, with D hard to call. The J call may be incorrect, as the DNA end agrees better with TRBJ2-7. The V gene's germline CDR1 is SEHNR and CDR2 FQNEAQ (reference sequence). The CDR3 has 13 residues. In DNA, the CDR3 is TGTGCCAGCAGCTCCCCTAAGGCTTACGAGCAGTACTTC. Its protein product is CASSSPKAYEQYF.

The CDR3 DNA follows: TGTGCCAGCAGTTTCGGTGGGCTGTACGAGCAGTACTTC. Its translation: CASSFGGLYEQYF. The chain has TRBV28 and TRBJ2-7; the D is unclear. Trimming took off 3 bases at V and 4 bases at J, with 10 bases between the two ends. Germline V gene sequence: CDR1 MDHEN, CDR2 SYDVKM. This CDR3 region has 13 residues.